The T cell receptor beta chain under discussion was sequenced for a study of cytotoxic CD8 clonotypes in ibrutinib-treated CLL. The study, taken as a whole, reports: With treatment, public clonotypes, which were uncommon, either contracted or remained stable.

The protocol was immunoSEQ multiplex PCR, while the TCRdb copy is restricted to in-frame clones and leaves out a portion. This table has some 120,000 clones, roughly 80% appearing once. The count of this clone is one. The antigen remains unidentified. This clonotype was sampled from a human donor with chronic lymphocytic leukemia. This specimen consisted of PBMCs, obtained after 24 months of ibrutinib treatment.

This chain's CDR3 is CASSKATTGDTDTQYF. CDR3 coding DNA: TGTGCCAGCAGCAAAGCCACAACAGGGGACACAGATACGCAGTATTTT. The chain joins TRBV21-1 to TRBJ2-3; the DNA was not used to check the table's D call, TRBD1. TRBV21-1 is assigned pseudogene status. The CDR3 is 16 amino acids.